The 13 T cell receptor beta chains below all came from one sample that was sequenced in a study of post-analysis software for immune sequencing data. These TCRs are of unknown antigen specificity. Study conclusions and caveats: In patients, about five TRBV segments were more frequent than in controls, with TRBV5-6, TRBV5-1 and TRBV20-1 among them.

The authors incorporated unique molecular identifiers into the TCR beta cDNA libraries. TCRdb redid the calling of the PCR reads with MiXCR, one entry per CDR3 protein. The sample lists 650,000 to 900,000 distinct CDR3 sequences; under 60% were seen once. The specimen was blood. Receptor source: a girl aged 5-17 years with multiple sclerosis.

The DNA of the CDR3 is TGTGCCAGCAGTCCACACAGGGAATTGGGGGTCACTGAAGCTTTCTTT. It translates to CASSPHRELGVTEAFF. The chain is built from TRBV27 and TRBJ1-1; D is perhaps TRBD1 (6 bases). The V gene lost 5 bases and the J gene lost 4 bases, with 20 bases spanning the gap. The germline gives CDR1 MNHEY, CDR2 SMNVEV (reference sequence). This CDR3 has 16 amino acids.

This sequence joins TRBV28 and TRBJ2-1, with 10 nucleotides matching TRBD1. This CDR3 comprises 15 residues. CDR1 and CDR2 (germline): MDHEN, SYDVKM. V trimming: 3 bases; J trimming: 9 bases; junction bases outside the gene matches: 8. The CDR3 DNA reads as TGTGCCAGCAGTTTGTCCGGACAGGGGGGGCTTGAGCAGTTCTTC. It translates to CASSLSGQGGLEQFF.

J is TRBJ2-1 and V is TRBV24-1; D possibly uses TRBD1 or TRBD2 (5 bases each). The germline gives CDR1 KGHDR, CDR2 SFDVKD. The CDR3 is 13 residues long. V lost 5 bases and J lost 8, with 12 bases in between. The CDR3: CATSGRGDHEQFF. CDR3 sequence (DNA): TGTGCCACCAGTGGGAGAGGGGACCATGAGCAGTTCTTC.

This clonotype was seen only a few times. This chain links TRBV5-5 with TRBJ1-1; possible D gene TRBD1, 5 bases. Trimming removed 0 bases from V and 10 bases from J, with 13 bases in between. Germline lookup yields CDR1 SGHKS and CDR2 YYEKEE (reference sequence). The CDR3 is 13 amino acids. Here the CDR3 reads CASSLAGAEGAFF. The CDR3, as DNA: TGTGCCAGCAGCTTGGCTGGGGCAGAAGGAGCTTTCTTT.

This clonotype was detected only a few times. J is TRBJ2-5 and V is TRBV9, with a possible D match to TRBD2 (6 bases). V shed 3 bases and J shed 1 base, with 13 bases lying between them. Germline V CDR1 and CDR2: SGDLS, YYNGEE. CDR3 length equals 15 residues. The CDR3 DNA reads TGTGCCAGCAGCGCCGGGGGAGCCTCCCAAGAGACCCAGTACTTC. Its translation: CASSAGGASQETQYF.

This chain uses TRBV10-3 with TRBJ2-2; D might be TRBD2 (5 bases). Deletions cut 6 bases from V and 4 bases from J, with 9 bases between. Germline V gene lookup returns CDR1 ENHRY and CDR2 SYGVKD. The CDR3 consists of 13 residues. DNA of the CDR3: TGTGCCATCAGGGGGAGCCCCACCGGGGAGCTGTTTTTT. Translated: CAIRGSPTGELFF.

The CDR3 sequence is CASTSRADEQYF. CDR3 sequence (DNA): TGCGCCAGCACGTCCAGGGCCGACGAGCAGTACTTC. J is TRBJ2-7 and V is TRBV10-2; D might be TRBD1 (5 bases). The CDR3 length is 12 residues. V lost 7 bases and J 5 bases, leaving 12 bases between the germline ends. Per germline, CDR1 WSHSY and CDR2 SAAADI.

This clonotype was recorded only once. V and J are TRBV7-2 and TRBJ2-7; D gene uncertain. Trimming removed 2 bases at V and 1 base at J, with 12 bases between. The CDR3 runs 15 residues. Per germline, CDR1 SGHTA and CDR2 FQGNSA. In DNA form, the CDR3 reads TGTGCCAGCAGCTTACTTCACCTTGCGTCCTACGAGCAGTACTTC. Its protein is CASSLLHLASYEQYF.

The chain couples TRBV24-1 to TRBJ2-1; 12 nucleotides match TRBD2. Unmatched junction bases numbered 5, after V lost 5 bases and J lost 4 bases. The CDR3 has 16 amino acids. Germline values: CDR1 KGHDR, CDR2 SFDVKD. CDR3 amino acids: CATSVRTSGDYNEQFF. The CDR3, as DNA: TGTGCCACCAGTGTCAGGACTAGCGGGGATTACAATGAGCAGTTCTTC.

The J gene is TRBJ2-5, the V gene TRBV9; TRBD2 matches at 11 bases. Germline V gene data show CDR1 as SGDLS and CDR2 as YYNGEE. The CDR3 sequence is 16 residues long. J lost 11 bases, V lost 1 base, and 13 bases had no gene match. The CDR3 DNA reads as TGTGCCAGCAGCGTATCTTCGGGACTAGCGGACAATGAGCAGTACTTC. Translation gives CASSVSSGLADNEQYF.

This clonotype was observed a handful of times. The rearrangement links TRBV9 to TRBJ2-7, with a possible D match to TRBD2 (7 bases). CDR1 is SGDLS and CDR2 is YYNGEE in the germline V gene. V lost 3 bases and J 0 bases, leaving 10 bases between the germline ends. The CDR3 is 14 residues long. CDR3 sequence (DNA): TGTGCCAGCAGCGAGGGGGGGAGCTCCTACGAGCAGTACTTC. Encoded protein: CASSEGGSSYEQYF.

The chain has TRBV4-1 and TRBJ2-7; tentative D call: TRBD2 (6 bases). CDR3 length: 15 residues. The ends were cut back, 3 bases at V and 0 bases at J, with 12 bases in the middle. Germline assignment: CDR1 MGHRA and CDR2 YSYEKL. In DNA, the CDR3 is TGCGCCAGCAGCCATGGGCCCGGGAGCTCCTACGAGCAGTACTTC. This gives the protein CASSHGPGSSYEQYF.

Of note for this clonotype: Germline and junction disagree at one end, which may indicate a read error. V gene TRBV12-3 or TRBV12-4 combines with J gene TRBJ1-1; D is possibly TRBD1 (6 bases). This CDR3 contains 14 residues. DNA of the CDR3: TGTGCCAGCAGTTTGCAGGGGCAGATCACTGGAGCTTTCTTT. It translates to CASSLQGQITGAFF.